This record concerns one T cell receptor (beta chain) sequence. No cognate antigen has been identified for it. Base qualities are not recorded, but no much larger clone differs from it by a single base. V and J lose 10 bases and 4 bases, and a span of 13 bases separates them. From cysteine to phenylalanine, the CDR3 is 12 amino acids long. The entry retains the CDR3 DNA only, 36 bases that are in frame from base 1. PBMCs were isolated by Ficoll-Paque density gradient centrifugation. The sample originates from a study of T-cell memory formation after mild COVID-19 (dated by TCRdb to about 2021). Study-wide context: TCR sequence clusters from the two donors were largely donor specific. In two donors, T-cell clones that expanded and contracted after mild COVID-19 were tracked by sequencing TCRalpha and TCRbeta repertoires over time. Two young, previously healthy adult volunteers, one female and one male, were included in the cohort. Summary of the overall study and its limitations: Clones that contracted from day 15 to 85 showed balanced CD4/CD8 phenotypes, whereas a second wave of clones that expanded from day 15 to 37 leaned towards CD4+. Contracting CD4+ clones appeared mostly in the CM and EM memory subsets, whereas CD8+ clones were enriched in EMRA. Some responding clones were detected in pre-infection memory, suggesting pre-existing cross-reactive memory T cells joined the SARS-CoV-2 response. Only a couple of mild cases were covered in the study, and larger cohorts including severe cases with pre-infection samples were considered necessary. The second-wave clones that peaked on day 37 were not confirmed to be SARS-CoV-2 specific.

This sample was sequenced with an Illumina NovaSeq 6000. TCRalpha and TCRbeta cDNA libraries were built by 5'RACE with constant-segment primers, adding sample barcodes and unique molecular identifiers. RNA was extracted from every sample with Trizol reagent. Library amplification was performed in two PCR steps, and a second sample barcode and Illumina TruSeq adapters were introduced in the second step. Sequencing of libraries was performed on an Illumina NovaSeq with 2 x 150 bp paired-end reads. In the paper's pipeline: Reads were demultiplexed and collapsed into UMI-guided consensus sequences with migec v1.2.7. Using mixcr v2.1.11, the UMI consensuses were aligned to TRA and TRB V and J templates and assembled into clonotypes. A clonotype was counted as expanded or contracted only if both edgeR and NoisET called the change significant, with noise models trained on biological replicates. For edgeR calls, the thresholds were a false discovery rate-adjusted p below 0.01 and a log2 fold-change of 1. As an exploratory analysis of dynamics, max-normalized trajectories of the 1000 most abundant clonotypes were examined with PCA combined with hierarchical clustering. The CD4 or CD8 phenotype of responding clones was assigned using the separately sequenced CD4+ and CD8+ repertoires. The public sequencing data were trimmed at Q25 with fastp and processed into clonotypes with MiXCR by TCRdb, which kept only in-frame beta chains. Each entry is one CDR3 protein sequence, shown with its most common DNA and genes. These V and J calls originate from TCRdb's pipeline instead of the authors' own analysis. The sample includes some 350,000 distinct CDR3 sequences, with 10% to 15% observed a single time. 20% to 25% of the sample is held by the ten biggest clonotypes.

The sample consisted of PBMCs or a T cell subset sorted from them (not recorded which). The source is a man aged 18 to 30 who had mild COVID-19 (a few samples of this study predate the infection). The sample titles of this study are shuffled in the database, so cell type and time point are left out; the donor was told from shared clones. The V and J genes are TRBV12-3 or TRBV12-4 and TRBJ1-1; TRBD1 is possibly the D segment (6 matching bases). The CDR3 has the sequence CATRGDGTEAFF. The DNA sequence is as follows: TGTGCCACCAGGGGTGACGGCACTGAAGCTTTCTTT.